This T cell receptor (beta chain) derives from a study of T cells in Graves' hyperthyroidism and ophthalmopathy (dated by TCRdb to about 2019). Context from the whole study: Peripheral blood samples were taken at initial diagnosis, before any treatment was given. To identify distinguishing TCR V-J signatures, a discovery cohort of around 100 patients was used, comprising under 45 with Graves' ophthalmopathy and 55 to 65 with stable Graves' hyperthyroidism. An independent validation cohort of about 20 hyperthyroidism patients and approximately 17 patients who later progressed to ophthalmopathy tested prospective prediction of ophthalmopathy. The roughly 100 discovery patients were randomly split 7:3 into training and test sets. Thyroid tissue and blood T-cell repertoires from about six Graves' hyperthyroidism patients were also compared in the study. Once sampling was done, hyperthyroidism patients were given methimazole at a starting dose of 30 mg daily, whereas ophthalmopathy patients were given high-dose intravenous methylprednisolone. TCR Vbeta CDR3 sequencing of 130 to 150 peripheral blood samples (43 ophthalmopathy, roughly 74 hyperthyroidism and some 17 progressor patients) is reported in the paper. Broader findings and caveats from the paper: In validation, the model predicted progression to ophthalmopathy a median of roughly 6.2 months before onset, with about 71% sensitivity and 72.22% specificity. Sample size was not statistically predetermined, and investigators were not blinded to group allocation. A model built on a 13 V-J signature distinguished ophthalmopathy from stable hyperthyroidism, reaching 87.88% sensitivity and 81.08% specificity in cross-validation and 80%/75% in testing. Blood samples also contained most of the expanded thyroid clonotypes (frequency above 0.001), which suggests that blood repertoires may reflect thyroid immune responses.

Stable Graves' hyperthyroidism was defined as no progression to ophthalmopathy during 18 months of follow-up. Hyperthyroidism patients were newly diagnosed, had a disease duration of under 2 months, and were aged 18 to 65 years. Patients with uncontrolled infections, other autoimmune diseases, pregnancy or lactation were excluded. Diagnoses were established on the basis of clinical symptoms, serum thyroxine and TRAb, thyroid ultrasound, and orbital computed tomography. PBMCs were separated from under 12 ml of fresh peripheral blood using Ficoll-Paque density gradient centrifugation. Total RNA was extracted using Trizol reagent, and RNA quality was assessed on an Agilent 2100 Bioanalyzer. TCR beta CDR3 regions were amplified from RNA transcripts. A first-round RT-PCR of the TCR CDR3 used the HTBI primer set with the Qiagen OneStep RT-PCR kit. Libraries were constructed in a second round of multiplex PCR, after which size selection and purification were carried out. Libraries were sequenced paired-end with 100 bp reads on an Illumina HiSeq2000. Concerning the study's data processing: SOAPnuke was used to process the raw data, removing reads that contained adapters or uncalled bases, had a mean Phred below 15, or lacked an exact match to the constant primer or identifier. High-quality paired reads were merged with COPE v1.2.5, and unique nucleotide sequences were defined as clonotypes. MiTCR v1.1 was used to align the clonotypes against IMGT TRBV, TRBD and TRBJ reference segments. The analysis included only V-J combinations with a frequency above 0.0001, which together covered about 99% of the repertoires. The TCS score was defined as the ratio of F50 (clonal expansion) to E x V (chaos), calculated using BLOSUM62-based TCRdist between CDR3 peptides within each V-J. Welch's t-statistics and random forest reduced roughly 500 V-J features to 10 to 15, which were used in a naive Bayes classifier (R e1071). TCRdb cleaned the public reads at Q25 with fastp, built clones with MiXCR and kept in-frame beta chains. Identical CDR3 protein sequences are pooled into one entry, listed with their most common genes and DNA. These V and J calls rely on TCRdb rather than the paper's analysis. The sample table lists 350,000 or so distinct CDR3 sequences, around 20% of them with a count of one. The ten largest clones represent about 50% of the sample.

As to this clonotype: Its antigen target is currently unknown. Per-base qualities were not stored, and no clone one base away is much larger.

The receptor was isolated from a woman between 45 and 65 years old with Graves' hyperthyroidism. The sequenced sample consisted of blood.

The CDR3 protein: CASSLEAADTQYF. The nucleotide sequence reads TGTGCCAGCAGTTTAGAGGCAGCAGATACGCAGTATTTT. The chain uses TRBV28 and TRBJ2-3, with no reliable assignment of the D segment. V gives up 2 bases and J gives up 4 bases, and the segment between their germline ends measures 7 bases. Reading from cysteine to phenylalanine, the CDR3 counts 13 amino acids. Only the CDR3 region is kept as DNA, spanning 39 bases read in frame from base 1. Based on the germline V gene, the CDR1 and CDR2 sequences are MDHEN and SYDVKM.